A single sample is the source of the 23 T cell receptor beta chains below, sequenced in a study of response to subunit inactivated influenza vaccine. TCRdb reprocessed the RT-PCR reads via MiXCR and lists one record per CDR3 protein. This table has hundreds of thousands of distinct CDR3 sequences, over 9.5% appearing once. The sample in question was PBMCs from blood, obtained on the day of vaccination. The receptors derive from a man aged 45-60 years who received an inactivated influenza vaccine.

This clonotype was seen at least ten times. The chain employs TRBV7-3 and TRBJ2-1, with a possible D match to TRBD1 (5 bases). Per the germline V gene, CDR1 is SGHTA and CDR2 is FQGTGA. The CDR3 runs to 12 residues. V shed 5 bases and J shed 12 bases, with 14 bases lying between them. The CDR3: CASSLGAKSQFF. The DNA for the CDR3 is TGTGCCAGCAGCCTAGGGGCTAAGTCGCAGTTCTTC. Based on the CDR3 plus reference TRBV7-3 and TRBJ2-1, the full variable domain is GAGVSQTPSNKVTEKGKYVELRCDPISGHTALYWYRQSLGQGPEFLIYFQGTGAADDSGLPNDRFFAVRPEGSVSTLKIQRTERGDSAVYLCASSLGAKSQFFGPGTRLTVL.

This chain connects TRBV6-1 to TRBJ2-3; 8 bases agree with TRBD1. V was pared by 3 bases and J by 2 bases, with 7 bases of the junction left unmatched. CDR3 length: 16 amino acids. Germline-derived CDR1 and CDR2 are MNHNS and SASEGT. CDR3 sequence reads: CASSDHRDRITDTQYF. DNA for the CDR3: TGTGCCAGCAGTGACCACCGGGACAGGATCACAGATACGCAGTATTTT.

V gene TRBV11-2 combines with J gene TRBJ2-1, with D maybe TRBD1 (5 bases). The length of the CDR3 is 12 residues. Germline loops: CDR1 SGHAT, CDR2 FQNNGV. V gave up 5 bases and J gave up 10 bases, with 12 bases separating them. CDR3 nucleotides: TGTGCCAGCAGCCCTGAGGACATCGAGCAGTTCTTC. It translates to CASSPEDIEQFF. The full variable domain, its missing parts supplied by reference TRBV11-2 and TRBJ2-1, is EAGVAQSPRYKIIEKRQSVAFWCNPISGHATLYWYQQILGQGPKLLIQFQNNGVVDDSQLPKDRFSAERLKGVDSTLKIQPAKLEDSAVYLCASSPEDIEQFFGPGTRLTVL.

This clonotype showed up just a few times. This chain links TRBV10-3 with TRBJ1-1; a possible D gene is TRBD1 (6 bases). CDR3 length: 13 amino acids. Germline-derived CDR1 and CDR2 are ENHRY and SYGVKD. V lost 10 bases and J lost 1, with 13 bases in between. The CDR3 nucleotides read TGTGCCAGCGCAGGACAGCCGAACACTGAAGCTTTCTTT. This encodes CASAGQPNTEAFF.

CDR3 nucleotides: TGTGCCAGCAGCTCCCGAGGACTAGCGGGGGTCAAAGAGACCCAGTACTTC. Translation: CASSSRGLAGVKETQYF. The chain couples TRBV6-2 or TRBV6-3 to TRBJ2-5; 13 bases are a match to TRBD2. V trimming: 6 bases; J trimming: 3 bases; junction bases outside the gene matches: 10. There are 17 residues in the CDR3. The V gene's germline CDR1 is MNHEY and CDR2 SVGEGT.

In this sample, this clonotype turned up a few times. The rearrangement joins TRBV3-1 to TRBJ2-1; 11 bases align to TRBD2. The J segment lost 5 bases and the V segment lost 2 bases, leaving 2 bases of the junction unmatched. This CDR3 is built from 15 residues. The germline V gene encodes CDR1 LGHDT and CDR2 YNNKEL (reference sequence). CDR3 coding DNA: TGTGCCAGCAGCCAACCGACTAGCGGGAACAATGAGCAGTTCTTC. Amino acids: CASSQPTSGNNEQFF.

This clonotype was picked up a small number of times. The V and J genes are TRBV10-3 and TRBJ2-7; D remains unclear. Germline assignment: CDR1 ENHRY and CDR2 SYGVKD. Between the trimmed V and J ends, which lost 8 bases and 3 bases, there was a span of 11 bases. The CDR3 is 12 residues long. The CDR3 loop reads CAISARGYEQYF. The CDR3 DNA reads as TGTGCCATCTCTGCCAGAGGCTACGAGCAGTACTTC.

This clonotype was seen at least ten times. The chain employs TRBV3-1 and TRBJ2-2; D possibly uses TRBD1 or TRBD2 (5 bases each). This CDR3 has 14 residues. Germline V gives CDR1 LGHDT, CDR2 YNNKEL (reference sequence). The V end lost 3 bases, the J end lost 6 bases, and 11 bases lay between the germline ends. The CDR3, as DNA: TGTGCCAGCAGCCAGGGGACCGGGCCCGGGGAGCTGTTTTTT. As protein: CASSQGTGPGELFF.

Only a few counts were recorded for this clonotype. V and J are TRBV20-1 and TRBJ2-7; weak D call: TRBD2 (7 bases). The CDR3 covers 14 residues. The V end lost 4 bases, the J end lost 3 bases, and 16 bases lay between the germline ends. CDR1 and CDR2 (germline): DFQATT, SNEGSKA (reference sequence). The CDR3 coding sequence is TGCAGTGCTACGGGGGGACATTTTATCTACGAGCAGTACTTC. As protein: CSATGGHFIYEQYF.

V is TRBV2 and J is TRBJ1-6; no clear D. CDR3 length: 13 amino acids. Trimming took off 6 bases at V and 7 bases at J, with 10 bases between the two ends. Per the germline V gene, CDR1 is SNHLY and CDR2 is FYNNEI. The CDR3 nucleotides read TGTGCCAGCAGGCGCGGGGTGAATTCACCCCTCCACTTT. Its translation is CASRRGVNSPLHF.

Ten or more counts support this clonotype. The chain combines TRBV18 with TRBJ2-2; D not certain. The CDR3 is 14 amino acids. Trimming stripped 8 bases from V and 1 base from J, with 11 bases between. Germline V gene data show CDR1 as KGHSH and CDR2 as LQKENI. The CDR3 nucleotides are TGTGCCAGCAGTCCAGGTGGGAACACCGGGGAGCTGTTTTTT. This gives the protein CASSPGGNTGELFF.

In its sample, this clonotype was seen many times. The gene calls are TRBV20-1 and TRBJ2-1, with 8 bases that match TRBD1. Germline lookup yields CDR1 DFQATT and CDR2 SNEGSKA (reference sequence). V gave up 3 bases and J gave up 7 bases; unmatched junction bases: 8. This CDR3 is 14 amino acids long. In DNA form, the CDR3 reads TGCAGTGCTAGGACAGGACAGGGAACGAATGAGCAGTTCTTC. This encodes CSARTGQGTNEQFF.

This clonotype has just a few counts. The chain couples TRBV30 to TRBJ2-1; D gene uncertain. CDR3 length equals 11 residues. V was pared by 1 base and J by 8 bases, with 6 bases between. Germline lookup yields CDR1 GTSNPN and CDR2 SVGIG (reference sequence). CDR3 residues: CAWSERDEQFF. DNA for the CDR3: TGTGCCTGGAGTGAACGGGATGAGCAGTTCTTC.

This clonotype was detected ten times or more. The chain couples TRBV29-1 to TRBJ2-7; 7 positions agree with TRBD2. The trim removed 7 bases at V and 0 bases at J, leaving 6 bases unmatched. The CDR3 consists of 13 residues. Per the germline V gene, CDR1 is SQVTM and CDR2 is ANQGSEA. The CDR3 DNA sequence: TGCAGCGCTACTAGCGAAAGCTCCTACGAGCAGTACTTC. Its translation is CSATSESSYEQYF.

This clonotype was seen only a few times. The V and J genes are TRBV4-1 and TRBJ2-3; D unclear. The germline gives CDR1 MGHRA, CDR2 YSYEKL. This CDR3 contains 15 residues. Between the trimmed V and J ends, which lost 4 bases and 6 bases, there was a span of 17 bases. CDR3 DNA: TGCGCCAGCAGCCCGTTTCCAGGATCGTCGGATACGCAGTATTTT. Translated: CASSPFPGSSDTQYF.

The rearrangement uses TRBV5-1 and TRBJ2-1; D gene uncertain. Trimming removed 5 bases at V and 0 bases at J, with 12 bases between. CDR3 length equals 15 residues. The germline V gene encodes CDR1 SGHRS and CDR2 YFSETQ. The CDR3 region is CASSEAEISYNEQFF. The DNA of the CDR3 is TGCGCCAGCAGTGAGGCGGAGATCTCCTACAATGAGCAGTTCTTC.

The genes are TRBV7-2 and TRBJ1-5; 8 positions agree with TRBD1. V was clipped by 4 bases and J by 3 bases; unmatched bases: 2. This CDR3 is built from 14 residues. Germline lookup yields CDR1 SGHTA and CDR2 FQGNSA. CDR3 in DNA: TGTGCCAGCAGCTCCAGGGGGCTCAATCAGCCCCAGCATTTT. Its protein product is CASSSRGLNQPQHF. Full variable domain (rest looked up from reference TRBV7-2 and TRBJ1-5): GAGVSQSPSNKVTEKGKDVELRCDPISGHTALYWYRQSLGQGLEFLIYFQGNSAPDKSGLPSDRFSAERTGGSVSTLTIQRTQQEDSAVYLCASSSRGLNQPQHFGDGTRLSIL.

This CDR3 reads CASYSLLNTEAFF. The CDR3 DNA follows: TGTGCCAGCTACAGTCTTTTGAACACTGAAGCTTTCTTT. The chain employs TRBV18 and TRBJ1-1; D is undetermined. Trimming took 7 bases from V and 0 from J, leaving 9 bases between them. In germline, CDR1 is KGHSH, CDR2 LQKENI. The CDR3 covers 13 residues.

In its sample, this clonotype was seen many times. This sequence joins TRBV15 and TRBJ2-1, with D perhaps TRBD1 (6 bases). Germline loops: CDR1 LNHNV, CDR2 YYDKDF (reference sequence). The length of the CDR3 is 13 residues. Between the trimmed V and J ends, which lost 4 bases and 7 bases, there was a span of 11 bases. The CDR3 DNA reads as TGTGCCACCAGCATTTCCAGGGGAAATGAGCAGTTCTTC. The encoded protein is CATSISRGNEQFF.

This clonotype was recorded at least ten times. The chain couples TRBV20-1 to TRBJ2-3; no reliable D call. The CDR3 length is 13 residues. The germline V gene has CDR1 DFQATT and CDR2 SNEGSKA (reference sequence). The V end lost 6 bases, the J end lost 2 bases, and 12 bases lay between the germline ends. CDR3 region: CSALEVPTDTQYF. CDR3 nucleotides: TGCAGTGCCCTTGAGGTACCCACAGATACGCAGTATTTT.

The table lists this clonotype with a few counts. The CDR3 loop is CASTDPGNTEAFF. The CDR3 DNA reads TGTGCCAGCACCGACCCGGGGAACACTGAAGCTTTCTTT. The gene calls are TRBV6-1 and TRBJ1-1; no reliable D call. Germline V CDR1 and CDR2: MNHNS, SASEGT. This CDR3 comprises 13 residues. The V end lost 7 bases, the J end lost 1 base, and 10 bases lay between the germline ends.

This clonotype turned up a few times. J is TRBJ1-1 and V is TRBV10-2; maybe TRBD1 (5 bases). CDR3 length: 15 residues. V was pared by 4 bases and J by 0 bases, with 12 bases between. Germline CDR1 reads WSHSY; CDR2 reads SAAADI. The CDR3 region has the DNA TGCGCCAGCAGTGTAGACAGCCTCATGAACACTGAAGCTTTCTTT. It specifies CASSVDSLMNTEAFF.

The rearrangement links TRBV11-2 to TRBJ2-2; 8 nucleotides line up with TRBD2. This CDR3 is built from 16 residues. Germline trimming cut 1 base from V and 7 bases from J; bases unmatched to any gene: 8. The V gene's germline CDR1 is SGHAT and CDR2 FQNNGV. CDR3 nucleotide sequence: TGTGCCAGCAGCTTAGTTCCGGGGGGGCGAGTCGGGGAGCTGTTTTTT. Amino acids: CASSLVPGGRVGELFF.